This TCR beta chain comes out of a study of shared clonotypes between healthy human individuals. Whole-study findings and limits: All-four-donor shared clonotypes had higher generation probabilities than non-shared clonotypes did. Rarefaction analysis demonstrated incomplete sorted-subset sequencing notwithstanding large depth.

The CDR3 length is 16 residues. The V gene's germline CDR1 is SGHDT and CDR2 YYEEEE. Assay used: immunoSEQ multiplex PCR; TCRdb lists only in-frame clones, some missing. Of 600,000 to 750,000 clones in the sample, roughly 72% were seen once. This clone was detected only a few times. The antigen remains unidentified. Sequenced: memory CD4+ T cells sorted from blood. Documented subset: CD45RA-negative fraction. The sequence came from a woman under 40 in good health. This rearrangement joins TRBV5-6 to TRBJ2-5; D possibly uses TRBD1 or TRBD2 (5 bases each). The J call may be wrong; the DNA end is better matched by TRBJ2-7. The CDR3 sequence: CASSRGLGTQSYEQYF. The CDR3 DNA is TGTGCCAGCAGCCGAGGGTTAGGGACGCAATCCTACGAGCAGTACTTC.